The rows below give T cell receptor beta chains drawn from one sample of a study of shared clonotypes between healthy human individuals. Method: immunoSEQ multiplex PCR; TCRdb's copy keeps in-frame clones and lacks some. The table records millions of clones, 85% to 95% of them present only once. Material: naive CD4+ T cells sorted from blood. The receptors derive from a man aged 18 to 29 in good health. Both conserved end residues are part of each CDR3. Each record gives: clone size, J gene, V gene, D gene, CDR3 DNA, CDR3 protein. A D gene is named only where the DNA matches it firmly. Size values are once, few and many counts, or a class for expanded clones, and some rows have none.

>once|TRBJ1-6|TRBV6-5|TRBD1
TGTGCCAGCAGTTCCCGGGACAGGGTAGATTCACCCCTCCACTTT
CASSSRDRVDSPLHF
>NA|TRBJ1-2|TRBV6-6|NA
TGTGCCAGCAGCTCCGCATTTTGGTACACCTTC
CASSSAFWYTF
>NA|TRBJ1-2|TRBV4-1|TRBD1
TGCGCCAGCAGCCAAGCGGGGTACGGGCAGGGGGCGAAGATTCATGGCTACACCTTC
CASSQAGYGQGAKIHGYTF
>NA|TRBJ2-7|TRBV7-9|NA
TGTGCCAGCAGCTCCCCTGTTGCGAGTGGAGCGTACGAGCAGTACTTC
CASSSPVASGAYEQYF
>NA|TRBJ2-3|TRBV19|NA
TGTGCCAGTAGTGTTACCCGGGCCGCAGATACGCAGTATTTT
CASSVTRAADTQYF
>NA|TRBJ2-5|TRBV28|NA
TGTGCCAGCAGTAGGACAGTACCGGCGGAGACCCAGTACTTC
CASSRTVPAETQYF
>NA|TRBJ2-5|TRBV5-4|NA
TGTGCCAGCAGCCCCAGGGGCGTAGAGACCCAGTACTTC
CASSPRGVETQYF
>NA|TRBJ2-2|TRBV18|NA
TGTGCCAGCTCACCCCTCCGGGTGGGTCAGGGGAACACCGGGGAGCTGTTTTTT
CASSPLRVGQGNTGELFF
>NA|TRBJ2-7|TRBV5-1|NA
TGCGCCAGTAGATCCGGTACGGCGGGATGGATCTACGAGCAGTACTTC
CASRSGTAGWIYEQYF
>NA|TRBJ2-1|TRBV6-5|NA
TGTGCCAGCAGTTACACCTCAAACCGCATTGAGCAGTTCTTC
CASSYTSNRIEQFF
>once|TRBJ2-2|TRBV4-3|TRBD2
TGCGCCAGCAGCCAAGAAGGGACTAGCGGGATCCAGCTGTTTTTT
CASSQEGTSGIQLFF
>NA|TRBJ1-5|TRBV5-6|NA
TGTGCCAGCAGCTTGGGGGCATTTAGCAATCAGCCCCAGCATTTT
CASSLGAFSNQPQHF
>NA|TRBJ2-2|TRBV5-1|TRBD2
TGCGCCAGCAGCCCGGCGGGGGGGAACACCGGGGAGCTGTTTTTT
CASSPAGGNTGELFF
>NA|TRBJ1-2|TRBV6-6|TRBD1
TGTGCCAGCAGTTACGGGACAGCTGCTAACTATGGCTACACCTTC
CASSYGTAANYGYTF
>NA|TRBJ2-5|TRBV6-1|NA
TGTGCCATAAACAGGGCTCAGACCCAGTACTTC
CAINRAQTQYF
>NA|TRBJ1-5|TRBV4-3|NA
TGCGCCAGCAGCCAAGACAGGGATCAGCCCCAGCATTTT
CASSQDRDQPQHF
>NA|TRBJ1-5|TRBV6-5|NA
TGTGCCAGCAGTTACTCGAACCATCAGCCCCAGCATTTT
CASSYSNHQPQHF
>NA|TRBJ1-2|TRBV4-1|TRBD1
TGCGCCAGCAGCCAAGAAGGGGACAGGGGGAACTATGGCTACACCTTC
CASSQEGDRGNYGYTF
>NA|TRBJ1-5|TRBV19|TRBD1
TGTGCCAGTAAGGAACAGGGGGGGAATCAGCCCCAGCATTTT
CASKEQGGNQPQHF
>NA|TRBJ2-6|TRBV30|NA
TGTGCCTGGAGTGCTGGGGCCAACGTCCTGACTTTC
CAWSAGANVLTF
>NA|TRBJ1-2|TRBV5-1|NA
TGCGCCAGCATCGACAGTACCTATGGCTACACCTTC
CASIDSTYGYTF
>NA|TRBJ2-4|TRBV30|NA
TGTGCCTGGAGTGAAGGGGCTAACATTCAGTACTTC
CAWSEGANIQYF
>NA|TRBJ2-7|TRBV7-2|NA
TGTGCCAGCAGCTCCGCAGCGGTGAGCTCCTACGAGCAGTACTTC
CASSSAAVSSYEQYF
>NA|TRBJ1-2|TRBV5-6|NA
TGTGCCAGCAGCTTGGTAGCAGCGGGGGGGTATGGCTACACCTTC
CASSLVAAGGYGYTF
>few|TRBJ1-6|TRBV5-4|TRBD1
TGTGCCAGCAGCTTAGGACAGGCCCGGGGCTCCTATAATTCACCCCTCCACTTT
CASSLGQARGSYNSPLHF
>NA|TRBJ2-5|TRBV10-1|TRBD2
TGCGCCAGCAGTGAGGGTAGCGGGATAACCCAGGAGACCCAGTACTTC
CASSEGSGITQETQYF
>NA|TRBJ2-5|TRBV9|TRBD2
TGTGCCAGCAGCGTAGGTTATAGCGGGAAGGGGGAGACCCAGTACTTC
CASSVGYSGKGETQYF
>NA|TRBJ1-2|TRBV11-2|NA
TGTGCCAGCAGCATCGGCCCTAACTATGGCTACACCTTC
CASSIGPNYGYTF
>NA|TRBJ2-3|TRBV5-1|NA
TGCGCCAGCAGCTTTTCGCCTGGCAAGGGCACAGATACGCAGTATTTT
CASSFSPGKGTDTQYF
>NA|TRBJ2-1|TRBV28|NA
TGTGCCAGCAGTTTAAAGGTTGGAACCTACAATGAGCAGTTCTTC
CASSLKVGTYNEQFF
>NA|TRBJ1-1|TRBV5-6|NA
TGTGCCAGCAGCTTGACTCAGGGGACTGAAGCTTTCTTT
CASSLTQGTEAFF
>NA|TRBJ2-7|TRBV11-2|NA
TGTGCCAGTAACTATCTGGGGGGAAAGCAGTACTTC
CASNYLGGKQYF
>NA|TRBJ2-5|TRBV11-2|TRBD2
TGTGCCAGCAGCTTAGCCGGGAGGGTCCAAGAGACCCAGTACTTC
CASSLAGRVQETQYF
>NA|TRBJ1-6|TRBV30|NA
TGTGCCTGGAGTGTGATTAGCTCCTATAATTCACCCCTCCACTTT
CAWSVISSYNSPLHF
>NA|TRBJ1-1|TRBV19|NA
TGTGCCAGTAGTATATCGGAGAACACTGAAGCTTTCTTT
CASSISENTEAFF
>NA|TRBJ1-3|TRBV4-1|NA
TGCGCCAGCAGCGAAGTCCCTCCCCTCCCTGGAAACACCATATATTTT
CASSEVPPLPGNTIYF
>once|TRBJ1-5|TRBV23-1|TRBD1
TGCGCCAGCAGTCAATCGGACAGGTTCGGTCAGCCCCAGCATTTT
CASSQSDRFGQPQHF
>once|TRBJ2-5|TRBV5-1|TRBD1
TGCGCCAGCAGCTTCGGACAGGGTAAAGAGACCCAGTACTTC
CASSFGQGKETQYF
>NA|TRBJ2-4|TRBV7-9|NA
TGTGCCAGCAGCCCCATGATCGTAAGGGACTCAGCCAAAAACATTCAGTACTTC
CASSPMIVRDSAKNIQYF
>NA|TRBJ2-2|TRBV7-6|NA
TGTGCCAGCAGCTTAGACAGGAACACCGGGGAGCTGTTTTTT
CASSLDRNTGELFF
>once|TRBJ2-3|TRBV5-1|NA
TGCGCCAGCAGGAGATCCTTAGCAGATACGCAGTATTTT
CASRRSLADTQYF
>NA|TRBJ1-5|TRBV2|TRBD1
TGTGCCAGCAGGGGGGACAGAAGCAATCAGCCCCAGCATTTT
CASRGDRSNQPQHF
>NA|TRBJ1-3|TRBV19|TRBD1
TGTGCCAGTAGTATCCGGACAGGGGCATCGGGAAACACCATATATTTT
CASSIRTGASGNTIYF
>NA|TRBJ1-1|TRBV10-2|NA
TGCGCCAGCAGTGAGTCGGTTTATGAAGCTTTCTTT
CASSESVYEAFF
>few|TRBJ2-7|TRBV11-2|TRBD2
TGTGCCAGCAGCATAGGACTAGCGGGCGCGATCCCCTACGAGCAGTACTTC
CASSIGLAGAIPYEQYF
>NA|TRBJ2-2|TRBV7-7|NA
TGTGCTAGCAGCTCCGGAGGGACCGGGGAGCTGTTTTTT
CASSSGGTGELFF
>NA|TRBJ1-1|TRBV27|NA
TGTGCCAGCAGTGGAGGGGGATACACTGAAGCTTTCTTT
CASSGGGYTEAFF
>few|TRBJ1-1|TRBV18|NA
TGTGCCAGCTCACCAGAGGGCAGGGTGAGATCGACTGAAGCTTTCTTT
CASSPEGRVRSTEAFF
>NA|TRBJ2-3|TRBV11-2|TRBD2
TGTGCCAGCAGTTCCCAGGTAGCGGGGGGCAGGGATACGCAGTATTTT
CASSSQVAGGRDTQYF
>NA|TRBJ1-6|TRBV5-1|TRBD1
TGCGCCAGCAGCACCCGGACAGGGGATAATTCACCCCTCCACTTT
CASSTRTGDNSPLHF
>NA|TRBJ2-7|TRBV25-1|NA
TGTGCCAGCAGTGAAAGACAGACCTCCTACGAGCAGTACTTC
CASSERQTSYEQYF
>NA|TRBJ2-1|TRBV19|NA
TGTGCCAGTAGTATAGTTGAAAATCAAGTTAGCAATGAGCAGTTCTTC
CASSIVENQVSNEQFF
>NA|TRBJ2-7|TRBV4-2|TRBD2
TGTGCCAGCAGCCAATTTATCAGCGGGGGCGAGCAGTACTTC
CASSQFISGGEQYF
>NA|TRBJ1-5|TRBV6-1|TRBD1
TGTGCCAGCAGTGCTTACTGGACAGGGGGGGTAGGACATCAGCCCCAGCATTTT
CASSAYWTGGVGHQPQHF